Below, 22 T cell receptor beta chains from the same sample are listed, as sequenced in a study of blood T cell repertoires in COVID-19. Profiled with immunoSEQ multiplex PCR; TCRdb holds only in-frame clones, not every one. The sample shows over 130,000 clones, around 80% of them seen only once. Material for sequencing was peripheral blood. The receptors were sampled from a man aged 50 to 60 with acute or convalescent COVID-19.

V is TRBV29-1 and J is TRBJ1-2, with 9 bases fitting TRBD1. The junction had 10 bases not matched to a gene; V was cut back by 7 bases and J by 7 bases. The CDR3 runs 13 residues. CDR1 SQVTM and CDR2 ANQGSEA come from the germline V gene. CDR3 DNA sequence: TGCAGCGCCCTGACAGGGGGTTTCTCTGGCTACACCTTC. Translating gives CSALTGGFSGYTF.

CDR3 loop: CASSSRRGTGANVLTF. DNA of the CDR3: TGTGCCAGCAGTTCCAGAAGGGGTACTGGGGCCAACGTCCTGACTTTC. The chain recombines TRBV6-5 with TRBJ2-6; maybe TRBD1 (5 bases). The V gene's germline CDR1 is MNHEY and CDR2 SVGAGI. The V gene lost 4 bases and the J gene lost 2 bases, with 12 bases spanning the gap. The CDR3 covers 16 residues.

This rearrangement joins TRBV27 to TRBJ2-7; 7 bases line up with TRBD1. The germline V gene has CDR1 MNHEY and CDR2 SMNVEV (reference sequence). Unmatched junction bases numbered 7, after V lost 5 bases and J lost 6 bases. The CDR3 length is 13 residues. The chain's CDR3 is CASSPGTGVEQYF. The CDR3 DNA is TGTGCCAGCAGTCCTGGAACAGGGGTCGAGCAGTACTTC.

V and J are TRBV28 and TRBJ1-2; D perhaps matches TRBD1 (6 bases). The CDR3 has 15 residues. V was cut by 3 bases and J by 7 bases, with 18 bases left in between. Looked up from germline, CDR1 is MDHEN and CDR2 is SYDVKM. Here the CDR3 reads CASSLGTPLYGGYTF. CDR3 DNA sequence: TGTGCCAGCAGTTTGGGGACACCGCTATACGGTGGCTACACCTTC.

The CDR3 protein is CASSPGSNYGYTF. The CDR3 DNA follows: TGTGCCAGCTCACCCGGGTCTAACTATGGCTACACCTTC. This chain links TRBV18 with TRBJ1-2; D unresolved. Trimming pared 3 bases from V and 0 bases from J, leaving 5 bases between. The CDR3 contains 13 residues. Germline CDR1 reads KGHSH; CDR2 reads LQKENI.

This chain connects TRBV5-6 to TRBJ1-1; D may be TRBD1 (5 bases). The CDR3 is 14 residues long. Trimming removed 4 bases at V and 1 base at J, with 11 bases between. CDR1 SGHDT and CDR2 YYEEEE come from the germline V gene. The DNA for the CDR3 is TGTGCCAGCAGCCTTTTGACAGCGAACACTGAAGCTTTCTTT. This sequence encodes CASSLLTANTEAFF.

This clone occurred a few times. The chain recombines TRBV7-9 with TRBJ1-2; TRBD1 is a possible D gene (6 bases). Germline loops: CDR1 SEHNR, CDR2 FQNEAQ (reference sequence). Trimming removed 5 bases at V and 11 bases at J, with 15 bases between. This CDR3 is built from 12 residues. The CDR3 region is CASSPNTDSYTF. The CDR3 DNA reads as TGTGCCAGCAGCCCTAATACGGACAGTTACACCTTC.

This clone was seen only a few times. The gene calls are TRBV6-6 and TRBJ2-3; a possible D gene is TRBD1 (5 bases). V was shortened by 0 bases and J by 7 bases, with 14 bases between the two germline ends. The CDR3 sequence is 15 residues long. Germline V gives CDR1 MNHNY, CDR2 SVGAGI (reference sequence). CDR3 bases: TGTGCCAGCAGTTACTCGGATAATCCAGGGAATACGCAGTATTTT. It translates to CASSYSDNPGNTQYF.

The V and J genes are TRBV28 and TRBJ1-6; D gene uncertain. CDR3 size: 15 residues. Germline V gene sequence: CDR1 MDHEN, CDR2 SYDVKM. With 5 bases removed from V and 8 bases from J, the gap between germline ends came to 16 bases. The CDR3 reads CASSPRSTAHSPLHF. The DNA of the CDR3 is TGTGCCAGCAGTCCAAGGAGTACGGCGCATTCACCCCTCCACTTT. Full variable domain (outside the CDR3, taken from reference TRBV28 and TRBJ1-6): DVKVTQSSRYLVKRTGEKVFLECVQDMDHENMFWYRQDPGLGLRLIYFSYDVKMKEKGDIPEGYSVSREKKERFSLILESASTNQTSMYLCASSPRSTAHSPLHFGNGTRLTVT.

This chain uses TRBV3-1 (or the pseudogene TRBV3-2) with TRBJ1-1; 12 bases map to TRBD1. This CDR3 is built from 16 residues. CDR1 and CDR2 from the germline V gene are LGHDT and YNNKEL (reference sequence). The V and J ends lost 3 bases and 1 base, in that order; junction bases with no gene match: 3. For the CDR3, the DNA is TGTGCCAGCAGCCAGGGACAGGGGGCCGGGAACACTGAAGCTTTCTTT. This gives the protein CASSQGQGAGNTEAFF.

The chain links TRBV27 to TRBJ2-1; tentative D call: TRBD1 (5 bases). Per germline, CDR1 MNHEY and CDR2 SMNVEV (reference sequence). This CDR3 is built from 14 residues. V was pared by 3 bases and J by 3 bases, with 9 bases between. CDR3 residues: CASSLSRDYNEQFF. The CDR3, as DNA: TGTGCCAGCAGTTTGTCCAGGGACTACAATGAGCAGTTCTTC.

This chain joins TRBV7-9 and TRBJ1-5; 7 bases are a match to TRBD1. Unmatched junction bases numbered 6, after V lost 8 bases and J lost 5 bases. The CDR3 totals 13 residues. The V gene's germline CDR1 is SEHNR and CDR2 FQNEAQ (reference sequence). The CDR3 region has the DNA TGTGCCAGCTGTGACAGGGTGGATCAGCCCCAGCATTTT. It specifies CASCDRVDQPQHF. The whole variable domain, filled in from reference TRBV7-9 and TRBJ1-5, reads DTGVSQNPRHKITKRGQNVTFRCDPISEHNRLYWYRQTLGQGPEFLTYFQNEAQLEKSRLLSDRFSAERPKGSFSTLEIQRTEQGDSAMYLCASCDRVDQPQHFGDGTRLSIL.

The genes are TRBV4-1 and TRBJ2-4, with 8 bases lining up with TRBD1. The V and J ends lost 3 bases and 3 bases, in that order; junction bases with no gene match: 4. CDR1 and CDR2 from the germline V gene are MGHRA and YSYEKL. The CDR3 is 15 amino acids. CDR3 sequence reads: CASSQFRGRKNIQYF. As DNA, the CDR3 is TGCGCCAGCAGCCAGTTCAGGGGGCGCAAAAACATTCAGTACTTC.

The chain employs TRBV5-8 and TRBJ2-7, with D maybe TRBD1 (6 bases). Trimming stripped 1 base from V and 6 bases from J, with 8 bases between. The CDR3 consists of 12 residues. Germline assignment: CDR1 SGHTS and CDR2 YDEGEE. For the CDR3, the DNA is TGTGCCAGCAGCTTGACAGGGTCCGAGCAGTACGTC. It encodes CASSLTGSEQYV.

This clone has only a few counts. This chain joins TRBV28 and TRBJ2-7; 7 positions agree with TRBD1. Germline loops: CDR1 MDHEN, CDR2 SYDVKM. The CDR3 runs to 14 residues. The V gene end was trimmed by 6 bases and the J gene end by 1 base; junction bases not matched to a gene: 6. CDR3 amino acids: CASRATGWSYEQYV. CDR3 nucleotide sequence: TGTGCCAGCAGGGCGACAGGGTGGTCCTACGAGCAGTACGTC.

This clone was seen more than once but under ten times. The chain links TRBV9 to TRBJ1-6; the D gene is possibly TRBD1 (6 bases). V was cut by 4 bases and J by 7 bases, with 15 bases left in between. The germline gives CDR1 SGDLS, CDR2 YYNGEE. CDR3 length equals 15 residues. The CDR3 DNA reads TGTGCCAGCAGCCAGGGAGGGAGGGGGAATTCACCCCTCCACTTT. Translating it yields CASSQGGRGNSPLHF.

The rearrangement uses TRBV2 and TRBJ1-1; tentatively, D is TRBD1 (6 bases). The CDR3 extends over 13 amino acids. Germline values: CDR1 SNHLY, CDR2 FYNNEI. Trimming removed 6 bases at V and 1 base at J, with 9 bases between. CDR3: CASSEQGNTEAFF. CDR3 nucleotides: TGTGCCAGCAGCGAACAGGGGAACACTGAAGCTTTCTTT.

The rearrangement uses TRBV5-4 and TRBJ1-2; maybe TRBD1 (5 bases). V lost 0 bases to trimming and J lost 2 bases, with 14 bases between them. Germline CDR1 SGHNT, CDR2 YYREEE (reference sequence). This CDR3 has 16 amino acids. CDR3 bases: TGTGCCAGCAGCTTGGCCGGGGGACCAACGAACTATGGCTACACCTTC. Protein: CASSLAGGPTNYGYTF.

Turning to this clone: This same CDR3 is encoded by further DNA sequences in the sample. The J gene is TRBJ1-1, the V gene TRBV10-2, with D possibly being TRBD1 (6 bases). The CDR3 length is 13 residues. V shed 8 bases and J shed 1 base, with 11 bases lying between them. Germline V CDR1 and CDR2: WSHSY, SAAADI. CDR3: CASGPDRNTEAFF. CDR3 sequence (DNA): TGCGCCAGCGGACCGGACAGGAACACTGAAGCTTTCTTT.

The chain combines TRBV19 with TRBJ2-6; perhaps TRBD1 as D (5 bases). Germline V lookup: CDR1 LNHDA, CDR2 SQIVND (reference sequence). V dropped 3 bases and J dropped 2 bases, with 8 bases sitting between them. CDR3 length: 15 amino acids. The CDR3 nucleotides read TGTGCCAGTAGTATGGTAGGGGCTGGGGCCAACGTCCTGACTTTC. It is translated as CASSMVGAGANVLTF.

This chain links TRBV3-1 (or the pseudogene TRBV3-2) with TRBJ2-7, with 13 bases matching TRBD2. The trim removed 4 bases at V and 7 bases at J, leaving 7 bases unmatched. Germline CDR1 is LGHDT and CDR2 is YNNKEL (reference sequence). The CDR3 totals 15 residues. Here the CDR3 DNA reads TGTGCCAGCAGCCTAGGACTAGCGGGGGCGGGTGAGCAGTACGTC. It codes for CASSLGLAGAGEQYV.

This clone occurred a few times. The chain joins TRBV19 to TRBJ2-1, with 12 bases lining up with TRBD2. V was clipped by 3 bases and J by 8 bases; unmatched bases: 5. This CDR3 has 15 residues. CDR1 is LNHDA and CDR2 is SQIVND in the germline V gene (reference sequence). For the CDR3, the DNA is TGTGCCAGTAGTATTGCTAGCGGGGGGGTTGATGAGCAGTTCTTC. This translates into CASSIASGGVDEQFF. Combining the CDR3 with reference TRBV19 and TRBJ2-1 gives the whole variable domain DGGITQSPKYLFRKEGQNVTLSCEQNLNHDAMYWYRQDPGQGLRLIYYSQIVNDFQKGDIAEGYSVSREKKESFPLTVTSAQKNPTAFYLCASSIASGGVDEQFFGPGTRLTVL.